This paragraph covers one T cell receptor beta chain sequence. The CDR3 has 18 residues. Trimming cost V 8 bases and J 0 bases; bases outside gene matches: 18. CDR1 SEHNR and CDR2 FQNEAQ come from the germline V gene (reference sequence). The sample comes from a study of blood T cell repertoires in COVID-19. Sequencing used immunoSEQ multiplex PCR; TCRdb keeps in-frame clones, though not all of them. The profile shows 270,000 or so clones, 90% of them singletons. The sequence derives from a woman in her twenties or thirties with acute COVID-19. The sample comprised PBMCs or T cells enriched from blood (not recorded which). J is TRBJ1-1 and V is TRBV7-9; 7 positions agree with TRBD1. CDR3 sequence: CASPPPGGTDTLNTEAFF. The DNA of the CDR3 is TGTGCCAGCCCGCCCCCGGGGGGGACAGATACTTTGAACACTGAAGCTTTCTTT.